This T cell receptor (beta chain) stems from a study of OX40 agonist ivuxolimab in advanced cancers. Study observations and caveats: The antigen specificity of the peripheral T cells (those that were expanded) was not determined. CD8+ T cells (on average) carried more expanded clones than CD4+ T cells. It was also the case that some nonresponders had low normalized T-cell clonal expansion.

Profiling relied on immunoSEQ multiplex PCR, and the TCRdb table lists in-frame clones only, not all of them. This table holds fewer than 70,000 clones, approximately 90% found once. For this clone: Its antigen is undetermined.

Trimming removed 2 bases from V and 3 bases from J; junction bases left unmatched: 10. The CDR3 loop spans 17 amino acids. Per the germline V gene, CDR1 is MNHEY and CDR2 is SMNVEV (reference sequence). Sequenced material: CD4+ or CD8+ T cells sorted from blood, taken in a trial of the OX40 agonist ivuxolimab. V is TRBV27 and J is TRBJ2-1; 7 bases map to TRBD1. This receptor was identified in an adult with an advanced solid tumor such as melanoma, head and neck, liver or kidney cancer. The CDR3 sequence: CASSLPLDRAGYNEQFF. The CDR3 DNA reads as TGTGCCAGCAGTTTACCTCTTGACAGGGCCGGCTACAATGAGCAGTTCTTC.